This T cell receptor (beta chain) was profiled in a study of OX40 agonist ivuxolimab in advanced cancers. Sequencing was performed with immunoSEQ multiplex PCR; in TCRdb, only in-frame clones are kept and a portion is missing. The profile covers some 71,000 clones, with almost 85% appearing a single time and 7.9% taken by the ten largest. The sequence was collected from an adult with an advanced solid tumor such as melanoma, head and neck, liver or kidney cancer. The input for sequencing was CD4+ or CD8+ T cells sorted from blood, taken in a trial of the OX40 agonist ivuxolimab.

The CDR3 sequence is CASSDRVSYEQYF. The CDR3 DNA is TGTGCCAGTAGTGATCGGGTCTCCTACGAGCAGTACTTC. This chain uses TRBV19 with TRBJ2-7; no clear D gene. Germline values: CDR1 LNHDA, CDR2 SQIVND (reference sequence). The CDR3 has 13 residues. Trimming took 5 bases from V and 0 from J, leaving 8 bases between them.